This TCR beta chain was obtained from a study of cytomegalovirus exposure and HLA in healthy donors. Study-level points and caveats: CMV antigen specificity was confirmed in vitro for three CMV-associated chains. The study designated about 160 TCR beta chains cytomegalovirus-associated.

While the first cohort had several hundred subjects, the donors belonged to the separate validation cohort of about 110 subjects. Assay used: immunoSEQ multiplex PCR; TCRdb lists only in-frame clones, some missing. The table includes some 63,000 clones, more than 70% detected once. CDR1 and CDR2 from the germline V gene are GTSNPN and SVGIG (reference sequence). With 3 bases removed from V and 10 bases from J, the gap between germline ends came to 19 bases. This CDR3 region has 14 residues. A note on this clone: The target antigen is unknown.

Sequenced input: PBMCs. This chain uses TRBV30 with TRBJ1-5; D not resolved. The source of this sequence is a woman between 18 and 29 years old in good health and CMV-seronegative. The CDR3 nucleotides are TGTGCCTGGAGCCGTAGGAATAGTGCAGGTCCCCAGCATTTT. Protein product: CAWSRRNSAGPQHF.